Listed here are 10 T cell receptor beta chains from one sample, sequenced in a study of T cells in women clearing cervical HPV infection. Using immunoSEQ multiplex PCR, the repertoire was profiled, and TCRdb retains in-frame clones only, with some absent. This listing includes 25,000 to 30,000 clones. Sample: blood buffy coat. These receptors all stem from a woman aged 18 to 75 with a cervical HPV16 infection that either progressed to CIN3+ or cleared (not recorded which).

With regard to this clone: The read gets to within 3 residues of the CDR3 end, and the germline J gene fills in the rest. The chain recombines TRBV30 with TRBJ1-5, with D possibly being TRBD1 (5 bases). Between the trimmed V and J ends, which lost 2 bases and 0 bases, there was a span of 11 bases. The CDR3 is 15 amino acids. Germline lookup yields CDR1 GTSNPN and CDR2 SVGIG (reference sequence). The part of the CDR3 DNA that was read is TGTGCCTGGAGTCCCGACAGCCATAGCAATCAGCCC. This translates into CAWSPDSHSNQP. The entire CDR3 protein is CAWSPDSHSNQPQHF.

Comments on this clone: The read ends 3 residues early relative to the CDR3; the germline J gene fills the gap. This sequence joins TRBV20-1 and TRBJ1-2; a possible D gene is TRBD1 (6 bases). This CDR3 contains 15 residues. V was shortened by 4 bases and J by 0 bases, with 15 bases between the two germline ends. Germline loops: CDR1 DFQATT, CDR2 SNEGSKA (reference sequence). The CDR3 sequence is CSATPDREANYGYTF. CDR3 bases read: TGCAGTGCTACTCCGGACAGAGAAGCTAACTATGGC.

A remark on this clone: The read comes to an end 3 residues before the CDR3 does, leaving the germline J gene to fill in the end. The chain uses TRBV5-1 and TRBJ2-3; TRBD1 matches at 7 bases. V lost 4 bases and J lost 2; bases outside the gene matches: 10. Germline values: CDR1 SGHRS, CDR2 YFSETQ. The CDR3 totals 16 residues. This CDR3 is CASSIGTDTNTDTQYF. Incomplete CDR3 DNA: TGCGCCAGCAGCATAGGGACAGACACGAACACAGATACG.

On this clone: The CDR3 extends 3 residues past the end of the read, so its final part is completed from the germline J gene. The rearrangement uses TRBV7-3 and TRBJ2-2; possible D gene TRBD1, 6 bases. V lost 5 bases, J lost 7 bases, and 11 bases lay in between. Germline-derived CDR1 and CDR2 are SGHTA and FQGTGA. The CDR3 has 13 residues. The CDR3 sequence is CASSMGAGGELFF. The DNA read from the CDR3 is TGTGCCAGCAGCATGGGGGCCGGCGGGGAG.

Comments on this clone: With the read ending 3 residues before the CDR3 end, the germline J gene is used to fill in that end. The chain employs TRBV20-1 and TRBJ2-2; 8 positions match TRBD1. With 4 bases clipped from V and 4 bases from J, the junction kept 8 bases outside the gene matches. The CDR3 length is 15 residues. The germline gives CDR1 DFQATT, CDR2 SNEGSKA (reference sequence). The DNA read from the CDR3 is TGCAGTGCTACTAAAGGACAGGGAAGCACCGGGGAG. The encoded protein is CSATKGQGSTGE. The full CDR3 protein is CSATKGQGSTGELFF.

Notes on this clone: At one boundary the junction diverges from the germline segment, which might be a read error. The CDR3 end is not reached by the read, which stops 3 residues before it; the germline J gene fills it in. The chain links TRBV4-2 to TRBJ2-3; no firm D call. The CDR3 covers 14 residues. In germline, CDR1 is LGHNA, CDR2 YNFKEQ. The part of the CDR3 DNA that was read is TGCGCCAGCAGCACCCCAGAGGTTCCAGATACG. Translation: CASSTPEVPDT. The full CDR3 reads CASSTPEVPDTQYF.

CDR3 sequence reads: CASSSAQSSNQPQHF. The DNA read from the CDR3 is TGTGCCAGCTCATCCGCCCAGTCTAGCAATCAGCCC. The gene calls are TRBV18 and TRBJ1-5, with unresolved D. Read data end 3 residues before the CDR3 end; the end is taken from the germline J gene. The CDR3 extends over 15 amino acids. Germline V gives CDR1 KGHSH, CDR2 LQKENI. The V and J ends lost 5 bases and 0 bases respectively, with 11 bases between them. Drawing the rest from reference TRBV18 and TRBJ1-5, the complete variable domain is NAGVMQNPRHLVRRRGQEARLRCSPMKGHSHVYWYRQLPEEGLKFMVYLQKENIIDESGMPKERFSAEFPKEGPSILRIQQVVRGDSAAYFCASSSAQSSNQPQHFGDGTRLSIL.

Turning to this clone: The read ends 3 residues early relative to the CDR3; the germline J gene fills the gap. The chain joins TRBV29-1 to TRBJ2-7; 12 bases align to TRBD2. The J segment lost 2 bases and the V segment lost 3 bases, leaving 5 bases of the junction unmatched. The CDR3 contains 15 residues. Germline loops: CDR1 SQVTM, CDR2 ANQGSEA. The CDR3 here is CSVDFTSGGTYEQYF. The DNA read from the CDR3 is TGCAGCGTTGACTTCACTAGCGGGGGGACCTACGAG.

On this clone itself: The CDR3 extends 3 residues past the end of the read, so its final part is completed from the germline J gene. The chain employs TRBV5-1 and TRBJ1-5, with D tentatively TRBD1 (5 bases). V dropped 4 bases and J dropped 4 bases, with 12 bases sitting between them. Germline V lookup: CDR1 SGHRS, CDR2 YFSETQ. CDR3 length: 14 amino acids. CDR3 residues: CASSEGLLNQPQHF. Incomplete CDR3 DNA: TGCGCCAGCAGCGAGGGACTGTTGAATCAGCCC.

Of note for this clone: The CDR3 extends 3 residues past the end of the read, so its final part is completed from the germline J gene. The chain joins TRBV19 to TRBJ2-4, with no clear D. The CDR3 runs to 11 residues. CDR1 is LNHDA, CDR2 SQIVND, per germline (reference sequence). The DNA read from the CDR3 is TGTGCCAGTAGCGGGTTTGGTGGT. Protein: CASSGFGG. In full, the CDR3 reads CASSGFGGQYF.